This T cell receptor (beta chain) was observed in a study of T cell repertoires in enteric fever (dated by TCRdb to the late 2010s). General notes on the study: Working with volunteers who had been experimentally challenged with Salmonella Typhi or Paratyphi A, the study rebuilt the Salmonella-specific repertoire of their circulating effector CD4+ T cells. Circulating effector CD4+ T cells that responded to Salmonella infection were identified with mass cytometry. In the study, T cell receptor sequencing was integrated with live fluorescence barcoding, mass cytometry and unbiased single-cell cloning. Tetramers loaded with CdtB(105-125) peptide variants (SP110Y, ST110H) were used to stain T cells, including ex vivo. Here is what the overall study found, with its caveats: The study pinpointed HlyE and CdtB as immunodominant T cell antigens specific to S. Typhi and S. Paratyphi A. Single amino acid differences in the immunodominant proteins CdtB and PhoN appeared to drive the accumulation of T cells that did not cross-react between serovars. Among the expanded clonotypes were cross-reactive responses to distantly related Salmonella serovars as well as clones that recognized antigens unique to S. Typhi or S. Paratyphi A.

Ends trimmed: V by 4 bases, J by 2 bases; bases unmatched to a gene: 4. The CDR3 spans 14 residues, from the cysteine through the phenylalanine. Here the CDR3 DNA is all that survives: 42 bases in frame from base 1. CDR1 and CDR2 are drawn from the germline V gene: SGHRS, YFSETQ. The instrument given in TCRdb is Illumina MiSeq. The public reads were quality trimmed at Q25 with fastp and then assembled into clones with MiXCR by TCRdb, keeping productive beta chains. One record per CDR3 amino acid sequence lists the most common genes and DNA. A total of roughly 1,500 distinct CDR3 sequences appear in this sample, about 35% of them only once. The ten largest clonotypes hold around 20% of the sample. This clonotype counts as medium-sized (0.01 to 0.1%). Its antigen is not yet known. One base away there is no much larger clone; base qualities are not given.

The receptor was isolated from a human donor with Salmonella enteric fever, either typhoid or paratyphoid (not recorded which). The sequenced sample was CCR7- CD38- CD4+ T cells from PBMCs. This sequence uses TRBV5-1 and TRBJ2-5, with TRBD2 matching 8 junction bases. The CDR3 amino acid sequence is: CASSEGLGQETQYF. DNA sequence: TGCGCCAGCAGCGAGGGACTAGGGCAAGAGACCCAGTACTTC.